This TCR beta chain was observed in a study of CD8+ T cells in alopecia areata. The overall study: Each day, treated patients took oral tofacitinib twice, at 5 to 10 mg per dose. Tofacitinib continued for 6 to 18 months and was then withheld for 6 months. Findings and limits, study-wide: In scalp and blood, many expanded lesional clones persisted during tofacitinib. Mouse data revealed clearer TCR sharing than patient data did, a gap possibly tied to HLA.

Following extraction, RNA underwent reverse transcription to cDNA, which served as the sequencing template. TCRdb keeps only in-frame clones here, not all; method: immunoSEQ multiplex PCR. The sample records approximately 280,000 clones, roughly 60% being singletons. On this clone: What it recognizes is unknown.

Treatment described: oral pan-JAK inhibitor, 5-10 mg twice daily. The origin of this receptor is a human donor with alopecia areata. Sample: CD4+ T cells sorted from blood, taken at week 24, from a patient treated with tofacitinib.

CDR3 sequence (DNA): TGTGCCTGGAGTGTACAGGGGACAGGGCGACGAGAAGCTTTCTTT. Translated: CAWSVQGTGRREAFF. This chain links TRBV30 with TRBJ2-3, with 9 nucleotides matching TRBD1. Judging by the DNA end, TRBJ1-1 fits better; the J call may be wrong. The germline gives CDR1 GTSNPN, CDR2 SVGIG (reference sequence). The CDR3 loop spans 15 amino acids.